This T cell receptor beta chain is drawn from a study of control samples from healthy donors and cancer patients. The repertoire was sequenced with immunoSEQ multiplex PCR; TCRdb's copy has only in-frame clones and lacks some. Here the sample spans approximately 80,000 clones, 91% being singletons. The sequence derives from a man aged 30 to 39 in good health. Sequencing used blood.

The CDR3 loop is CASQRVINSYEQYF. CDR3 in DNA: TGTGCCAGCCAGCGGGTTATAAACTCCTACGAGCAGTACTTC. This chain uses TRBV6-5 with TRBJ2-7; D possibly corresponds to TRBD2 (6 bases). Trimming took off 8 bases at V and 0 bases at J, with 14 bases between the two ends. From germline, CDR1 is MNHEY and CDR2 SVGAGI. The CDR3 consists of 14 residues.